This T cell receptor beta chain was profiled in a study of cytomegalovirus exposure and HLA in healthy donors. Overall study findings and caveats: Reportedly, TCR beta sequences accurately predicted HLA-A and HLA-B alleles in most subjects.

This clone was observed a handful of times. What it recognizes is unknown. In the PCR, 60 Vbeta and 13 Jbeta primers were used. The repertoire was sequenced with immunoSEQ multiplex PCR; TCRdb's copy has only in-frame clones and lacks some. The profile shows about 210,000 clones, about three quarters of them singletons. The sequenced material came from PBMCs. This sequence was found in a male donor in good health and CMV-seronegative.

The CDR3 is CASSLGRKTGPQNIQYF. DNA of the CDR3: TGTGCCAGCAGCTTAGGCCGGAAGACAGGGCCCCAAAACATTCAGTACTTC. The chain employs TRBV13 and TRBJ2-4; 7 bases are shared with TRBD1. The CDR3 loop spans 17 amino acids. Germline V CDR1 and CDR2: PRHDT, FYEKMQ (reference sequence). V lost 0 bases and J lost 5; bases outside the gene matches: 10. Filled out from reference TRBV13 and TRBJ2-4, the complete variable domain reads AAGVIQSPRHLIKEKRETATLKCYPIPRHDTVYWYQQGPGQDPQFLISFYEKMQSDKGSIPDRFSAQQFSDYHSELNMSSLELGDSALYFCASSLGRKTGPQNIQYFGAGTRLSVL.